These 29 T cell receptor beta chains originate from one sample sequenced in a study of blood T cells in healthy people across ages. Next came a second PCR, run for roughly 6 to 11 cycles, which used a sample-barcoded 5' primer along with a J-beta primer mix. TCRdb re-called the 5' RACE reads with MiXCR, one entry per CDR3 protein. The data show around 1.7 million distinct CDR3 sequences, 28% seen once. The sequencing sample was made of blood. The receptors stem from a woman aged 25-40 years in good health.

V and J are TRBV20-1 and TRBJ2-1; 8 bases align to TRBD2. Trimming cost V 6 bases and J 7 bases; bases outside gene matches: 8. The CDR3 is made up of 13 amino acids. CDR1 is DFQATT and CDR2 is SNEGSKA in the germline V gene (reference sequence). Here the CDR3 DNA reads TGCAGTGCAACTAGCGGTAATACGAATGAGCAGTTCTTC. Protein product: CSATSGNTNEQFF.

The chain couples TRBV29-1 to TRBJ1-1, with 8 bases matching TRBD1. V shed 4 bases and J 5 bases; nucleotides not matched to a gene: 6. Germline assignment: CDR1 SQVTM and CDR2 ANQGSEA. CDR3 length equals 13 residues. The CDR3 is CSVGFRGRTEAFF. CDR3 DNA: TGCAGCGTTGGTTTCAGGGGGCGGACTGAAGCTTTCTTT.

In this sample, this clonotype turned up many times. This chain uses TRBV6-2 or TRBV6-3 with TRBJ2-5, with unresolved D. The CDR3 runs 12 residues. Germline V gene sequence: CDR1 MNHEY, CDR2 SVGEGT. Trimming removed 7 bases from V and 4 bases from J, with 10 bases in between. This CDR3 reads CASKDVGETQYF. The DNA for the CDR3 is TGTGCCAGCAAGGACGTGGGAGAGACCCAGTACTTC.

A few counts support this clonotype. At one of its ends the junction is not consistent with the germline gene, which may arise from a read error. This chain links TRBV11-2 with TRBJ1-1; TRBD1 is a possible D gene (5 bases). Germline values: CDR1 SGHAT, CDR2 FQNNGV. The CDR3 is 15 residues long. CDR3 DNA: TGTGCCAGCAGCCTAGATGGGGGGACTAACACTGAAGCTTTCTTT. This gives the protein CASSLDGGTNTEAFF.

There are a few counts of this clonotype. DNA for the CDR3: TGTGCCAGCACGGGACAGTACGAGCAGTACTTC. Its translation is CASTGQYEQYF. J is TRBJ2-7 and V is TRBV28; 7 bases agree with TRBD1. This CDR3 spans 11 amino acids. Germline CDR1 and CDR2: MDHEN and SYDVKM. The V segment lost 7 bases and the J segment 4 bases; nucleotides outside the gene matches: 1.

The sample holds a few counts of this clonotype. The chain couples TRBV28 to TRBJ2-3; D is undetermined. Germline CDR1 MDHEN, CDR2 SYDVKM. Trimming shortened V by 5 bases and J by 8 bases, and 11 bases separated the two germline ends. The CDR3 spans 12 residues. The DNA for the CDR3 is TGTGCCAGCAGTACCTCCCGCCGTACGCAGTATTTT. Its protein is CASSTSRRTQYF. The variable domain in full, with the rest retrieved from reference TRBV28 and TRBJ2-3, is DVKVTQSSRYLVKRTGEKVFLECVQDMDHENMFWYRQDPGLGLRLIYFSYDVKMKEKGDIPEGYSVSREKKERFSLILESASTNQTSMYLCASSTSRRTQYFGPGTRLTVL.

The V call is TRBV5-1, the J call TRBJ2-3, with D possibly being TRBD1 (5 bases). This CDR3 comprises 15 residues. Trimming pared 4 bases from V and 2 bases from J, leaving 14 bases between. Germline lookup yields CDR1 SGHRS and CDR2 YFSETQ. The CDR3: CASSPRGTYTDTQYF. In DNA, the CDR3 is TGCGCCAGCAGCCCTAGGGGCACCTACACAGATACGCAGTATTTT.

This clonotype was recorded a few times. CDR3 in amino acids: CSARDPKSHLYPFF. The CDR3 coding sequence is TGCAGTGCTAGAGATCCTAAAAGCCATCTTTACCCGTTCTTC. This rearrangement joins TRBV20-1 to TRBJ2-1; D gene unclear. The CDR3 has 14 residues. Trimming removed 0 bases at V and 15 bases at J, with 21 bases between. Germline-derived CDR1 and CDR2 are DFQATT and SNEGSKA (reference sequence).

This clonotype has a handful of counts. The chain recombines TRBV18 with TRBJ2-5; tentatively, D is TRBD2 (6 bases). This CDR3 region has 14 residues. Trimming removed 5 bases at V and 4 bases at J, with 14 bases between. CDR1 is KGHSH, CDR2 LQKENI, per germline. In DNA, the CDR3 is TGTGCCAGCTCATCCCGACTAGGAGGAGAGACCCAGTACTTC. Residues: CASSSRLGGETQYF.

This clonotype was picked up a small number of times. This chain joins TRBV20-1 and TRBJ1-1; D not resolved. Trimming cost V 3 bases and J 0 bases, with 11 bases left between them. Germline loops: CDR1 DFQATT, CDR2 SNEGSKA (reference sequence). The CDR3 has 14 residues. CDR3 loop: CSASVDAMNTEAFF. The CDR3 DNA sequence: TGCAGTGCTAGCGTAGATGCCATGAACACTGAAGCTTTCTTT.

CDR3 bases: TGTGCCAGTAGCCTAGGGACGTACACTGAAGCTTTCTTT. Translating it yields CASSLGTYTEAFF. This chain connects TRBV19 to TRBJ1-1; possible D gene TRBD1, 5 bases. Germline lookup yields CDR1 LNHDA and CDR2 SQIVND (reference sequence). The CDR3 contains 13 residues. Trimming took off 6 bases at V and 3 bases at J, with 11 bases between the two ends.

This clonotype was recorded many times. The CDR3, as DNA: TGTGCCATTTTAGCCAAAGAGACCCAGTACTTC. Translation gives CAILAKETQYF. The V gene is TRBV28, the J gene TRBJ2-5; D remains unclear. V was pared by 10 bases and J by 3 bases, with 9 bases between. The V gene's germline CDR1 is MDHEN and CDR2 SYDVKM. The CDR3 runs 11 residues.

This clonotype was counted only a few times. The V call is TRBV4-3, the J call TRBJ2-7; 7 bases match TRBD2. Germline V gene sequence: CDR1 LGHNA, CDR2 YSLEER. After removal of 0 bases from V and 3 bases from J, the junction contained 8 bases not matched to a gene. The CDR3 spans 16 residues. The CDR3, as DNA: TGCGCCAGCAGCCAAGATGAGGCGGGAGCGGGCTACGAGCAGTACTTC. This translates into CASSQDEAGAGYEQYF.

The gene calls are TRBV20-1 and TRBJ2-3, with D tentatively TRBD2 (6 bases). The V gene's germline CDR1 is DFQATT and CDR2 SNEGSKA (reference sequence). There are 12 residues in the CDR3. This chain's CDR3 is CRAKVGLDTQYF. DNA for the CDR3: TGCAGGGCCAAAGTGGGACTCGATACGCAGTATTTT.

V is TRBV20-1 and J is TRBJ2-3; D possibly corresponds to TRBD2 (5 bases). The CDR3 is 15 amino acids. The germline V and J ends were trimmed by 0 bases and 0 bases, with 10 bases remaining between them. CDR1 is DFQATT and CDR2 is SNEGSKA in the germline V gene (reference sequence). This chain's CDR3 is CSARERGHSTDTQYF. CDR3 in DNA: TGCAGTGCTAGAGAACGGGGTCATAGCACAGATACGCAGTATTTT.

The rearrangement links TRBV9 to TRBJ2-1, with 7 bases fitting TRBD2. The germline V gene encodes CDR1 SGDLS and CDR2 YYNGEE. Trimming cost V 3 bases and J 5 bases; bases outside gene matches: 8. The CDR3 covers 15 residues. The CDR3 reads CASSDSGGGHNEQFF. In nucleotides, the CDR3 is TGTGCCAGCAGCGACTCTGGGGGAGGGCACAATGAGCAGTTCTTC.

The chain has TRBV5-6 and TRBJ2-1; the D call may be TRBD1 or TRBD2 (5 bases each). Germline lookup yields CDR1 SGHDT and CDR2 YYEEEE. Trimming cost V 0 bases and J 8 bases, with 15 bases left between them. The CDR3 length is 15 residues. In DNA form, the CDR3 reads TGTGCCAGCAGCTTGGTATACCGGGGCCCGTATGAGCAGTTCTTC. Amino acids: CASSLVYRGPYEQFF.

This clonotype was observed a handful of times. The chain recombines TRBV2 with TRBJ2-1; 10 positions agree with TRBD2. Germline V gene data show CDR1 as SNHLY and CDR2 as FYNNEI. J lost 9 bases, V lost 8 bases, and 7 bases had no gene match. This CDR3 is 13 amino acids long. Here the CDR3 reads CASLSGGLGEQFF. For the CDR3, the DNA is TGTGCCAGCCTTAGCGGGGGGCTTGGTGAGCAGTTCTTC.

This clonotype was seen at least ten times. V usage is TRBV28 and J usage is TRBJ1-2; 10 bases fit TRBD1. The V segment lost 5 bases and the J segment 2 bases; nucleotides outside the gene matches: 5. Germline V lookup: CDR1 MDHEN, CDR2 SYDVKM. The CDR3 runs 15 residues. The CDR3 DNA sequence: TGTGCCAGCAGTGTGCCGGGACAGGGGAACTATGGCTACACCTTC. It yields the protein CASSVPGQGNYGYTF.

The rearrangement uses TRBV7-9 and TRBJ1-5; TRBD1 might be the D (6 bases). Germline loops: CDR1 SEHNR, CDR2 FQNEAQ (reference sequence). The CDR3 is 15 amino acids. With 3 bases removed from V and 4 bases from J, the gap between germline ends came to 13 bases. This CDR3 reads CASSFDGQMNQPQHF. The DNA for the CDR3 is TGTGCCAGCAGCTTCGACGGACAGATGAATCAGCCCCAGCATTTT.

At least ten counts were recorded for this clonotype. The rearrangement uses TRBV27 and TRBJ2-7, with a possible D match to TRBD1 (6 bases). This CDR3 has 16 residues. With 4 bases removed from V and 4 bases from J, the gap between germline ends came to 20 bases. Germline CDR1 MNHEY, CDR2 SMNVEV (reference sequence). The CDR3 DNA reads as TGTGCCAGCAGTTCCGTCAACGAGGGGGAACCTTACGAGCAGTACTTC. Amino acid sequence: CASSSVNEGEPYEQYF.

V is TRBV20-1 and J is TRBJ1-5; D unclear. Germline V gene data show CDR1 as DFQATT and CDR2 as SNEGSKA (reference sequence). The CDR3 contains 15 residues. V gave up 0 bases and J gave up 11 bases, with 20 bases separating them. Here the CDR3 DNA reads TGCAGTGCTAGAGATACGAGACATGTCGTTCCGGCCCAGCATTTT. Amino acids: CSARDTRHVVPAQHF.

J is TRBJ1-5 and V is TRBV12-5; D is undetermined. CDR1 is LGHNT, CDR2 FRNRAP, per germline. V was shortened by 5 bases and J by 3 bases, with 11 bases between the two germline ends. CDR3 length: 14 amino acids. In DNA, the CDR3 is TGTGCTAGTGGTCCCGCGGCGATCAATCAGCCCCAGCATTTT. The encoded protein is CASGPAAINQPQHF.

The V gene is TRBV20-1, the J gene TRBJ2-7, with D hard to call. Gene TRBJ2-5 matches the end of the DNA better, so the J call may be wrong. There are 12 residues in the CDR3. Germline V CDR1 and CDR2: DFQATT, SNEGSKA (reference sequence). CDR3 sequence reads: CSARRDAETQYF. CDR3 DNA sequence: TGCAGTGCTAGGCGAGACGCGGAGACCCAGTACTTC.

V and J are TRBV5-1 and TRBJ2-3, with D uncertain. CDR1 is SGHRS and CDR2 is YFSETQ in the germline V gene. This CDR3 region has 14 residues. Deletions cut 0 bases from V and 2 bases from J, with 7 bases between. CDR3 sequence reads: CASSLVMTTDTQYF. CDR3 DNA sequence: TGCGCCAGCAGCTTGGTTATGACCACAGATACGCAGTATTTT. The variable domain in full, completed from reference TRBV5-1 and TRBJ2-3, reads KAGVTQTPRYLIKTRGQQVTLSCSPISGHRSVSWYQQTPGQGLQFLFEYFSETQRNKGNFPGRFSGRQFSNSRSEMNVSTLELGDSALYLCASSLVMTTDTQYFGPGTRLTVL.

V usage is TRBV20-1 and J usage is TRBJ1-1, with TRBD1 identical over 7 bases. V lost 0 bases and J lost 11; bases outside the gene matches: 9. The CDR3 has 13 amino acids. CDR1 is DFQATT, CDR2 SNEGSKA, per germline (reference sequence). CDR3 bases: TGCAGTGCTAGAGATCAGGGCAGGGGGGTGGCTTTCTTT. Protein sequence: CSARDQGRGVAFF.

This clonotype appeared a few times. The chain has TRBV3-1 and TRBJ2-5; 10 bases fit TRBD2. With V trimmed by 1 base and J by 1 base, 6 bases remained unmatched. This CDR3 has 17 residues. Germline CDR1 and CDR2: LGHDT and YNNKEL (reference sequence). This chain's CDR3 is CASSQGRGTSVQETQYF. The CDR3 DNA reads as TGTGCCAGCAGCCAAGGGCGGGGGACTAGCGTCCAAGAGACCCAGTACTTC.

V gene TRBV5-1 combines with J gene TRBJ1-1; D is ambiguous. Deletions cut 5 bases from V and 4 bases from J, with 15 bases between. This CDR3 has 14 amino acids. CDR1 and CDR2 from the germline V gene are SGHRS and YFSETQ. The DNA of the CDR3 is TGCGCCAGCAGTCACGGACGGGATGGCACTGAAGCTTTCTTT. Protein sequence: CASSHGRDGTEAFF. Using reference TRBV5-1 and TRBJ1-1 for the parts outside the CDR3, the full variable domain is KAGVTQTPRYLIKTRGQQVTLSCSPISGHRSVSWYQQTPGQGLQFLFEYFSETQRNKGNFPGRFSGRQFSNSRSEMNVSTLELGDSALYLCASSHGRDGTEAFFGQGTRLTVV.

The sample holds a few counts of this clonotype. J is TRBJ1-1 and V is TRBV5-5, with a possible D match to TRBD1 (5 bases). This CDR3 contains 15 residues. CDR1 is SGHKS, CDR2 YYEKEE, per germline (reference sequence). V was shortened by 4 bases and J by 4 bases, with 17 bases between the two germline ends. CDR3 in amino acids: CASSPVRRVGTEAFF. CDR3 DNA sequence: TGTGCCAGCAGCCCCGTTCGCAGGGTAGGCACTGAAGCTTTCTTT.